The rows below give T cell receptor beta chains drawn from one sample of a study of blood T cell repertoires in COVID-19. This table comes from immunoSEQ multiplex PCR, and its TCRdb copy is limited to in-frame clones, with some not included. The sample consists of about 220,000 clones, around 82% of them appearing once. The specimen was peripheral blood. The receptors originated from a woman between 65 and 79 years old with acute or convalescent COVID-19. CDR3s include the opening cysteine and the closing phenylalanine or tryptophan. A D gene is named only where the DNA matches it firmly. Part of the rows lack a size; the others show once, few, many or a class for expanded clones.

j_gene,d_gene,abundance,v_gene,CDR3nt,CDR3aa
TRBJ2-7,TRBD2,NA,TRBV7-2,TGTGCCAGCAGGTACCTACCGGGGGGTTCCTACGAGCAGTACTTC,CASRYLPGGSYEQYF
TRBJ2-3,NA,NA,TRBV6-5,TGTGCCAGCAGCCCCGGGGGGCGGGGGAATTTGGCTCAGTATTTT,CASSPGGRGNLAQYF
TRBJ2-2,NA,NA,TRBV7-3,TGTGCCAGCAGCCTCGATGGACTCACCGGGGAGCTGTTTTTT,CASSLDGLTGELFF
TRBJ2-1,TRBD2,NA,TRBV11-2,TGTGCCAGCAGCTTTAGCGGGGGCCTTTACAATGAGCAGTTCTTC,CASSFSGGLYNEQFF
TRBJ1-5,NA,NA,TRBV12-2,TGTGCAAGTCGCTTAGGGACAGGGGGTAACAATCAGCCCCAGCATTTT,CASRLGTGGNNQPQHF
TRBJ2-3,TRBD1,NA,TRBV24-1,TGTGCCACCAGTGACACCGGGACAGGGCCCACAGATACGCAGTATTTT,CATSDTGTGPTDTQYF
TRBJ2-1,NA,NA,TRBV11-3,TGTGCCAGCAGCCGTCAGGTTCACAATGAGCAGTTCTTC,CASSRQVHNEQFF
TRBJ2-3,NA,NA,TRBV3-1/TRBV3-2,TGTGCCAGCAGCCAAGAGGGCAGGGAAACAGATACGCAGTATTTT,CASSQEGRETDTQYF
TRBJ2-1,TRBD2,NA,TRBV24-1,TGTGCCACCAGTTCCACGGGACTAGCGACGAGCTATGAGCAGTTCTTC,CATSSTGLATSYEQFF
TRBJ1-1,NA,once,TRBV6-2/TRBV6-3,TGTGCCAGCAGTACAGGGCGTCGGGGCACTGAAGCTTTCTTT,CASSTGRRGTEAFF
TRBJ1-1,TRBD1,NA,TRBV5-1,TGCGCCAGCAGCACAGGGGGAATTGGCACTGAAGCTTTCTTT,CASSTGGIGTEAFF
TRBJ1-2,TRBD1,NA,TRBV6-2/TRBV6-3,TGTGCCAGCAGCCCTGGTGGGACAGGGGGCTCGGATGGCTACACCTTC,CASSPGGTGGSDGYTF